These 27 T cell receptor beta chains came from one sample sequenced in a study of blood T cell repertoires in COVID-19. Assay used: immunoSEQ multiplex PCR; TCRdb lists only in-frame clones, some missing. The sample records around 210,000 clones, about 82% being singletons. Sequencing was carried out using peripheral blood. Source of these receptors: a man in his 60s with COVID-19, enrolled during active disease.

The CDR3, as DNA: TGTGCCAGCAGTTTACCCGGAGGTACTGAAGCTTTCTTT. This gives the protein CASSLPGGTEAFF. The rearrangement joins TRBV27 to TRBJ1-1; D is unresolved. Trimming took 2 bases from V and 5 from J, leaving 9 bases between them. This CDR3 comprises 13 residues. CDR1 is MNHEY and CDR2 is SMNVEV in the germline V gene (reference sequence).

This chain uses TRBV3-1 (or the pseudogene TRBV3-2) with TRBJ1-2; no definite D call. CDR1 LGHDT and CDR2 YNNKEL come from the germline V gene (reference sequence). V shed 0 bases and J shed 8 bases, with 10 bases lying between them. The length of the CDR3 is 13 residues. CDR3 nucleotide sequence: TGTGCCAGCAGCCAAGAGGCTCGGGTCGGCTACACCTTC. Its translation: CASSQEARVGYTF.

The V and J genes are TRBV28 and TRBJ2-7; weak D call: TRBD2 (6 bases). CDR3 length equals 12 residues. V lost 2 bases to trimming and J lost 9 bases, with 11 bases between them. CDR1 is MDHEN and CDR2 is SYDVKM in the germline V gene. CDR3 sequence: CASSLVGGGQYF. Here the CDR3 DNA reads TGTGCCAGCAGTTTAGTGGGAGGTGGGCAGTACTTC.

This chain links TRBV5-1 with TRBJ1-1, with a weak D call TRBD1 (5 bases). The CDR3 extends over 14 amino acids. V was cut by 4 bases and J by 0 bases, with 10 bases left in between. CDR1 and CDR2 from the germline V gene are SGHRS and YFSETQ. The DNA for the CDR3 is TGCGCCAGCAGCCCCGACAGCTTGAACACTGAAGCTTTCTTT. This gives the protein CASSPDSLNTEAFF.

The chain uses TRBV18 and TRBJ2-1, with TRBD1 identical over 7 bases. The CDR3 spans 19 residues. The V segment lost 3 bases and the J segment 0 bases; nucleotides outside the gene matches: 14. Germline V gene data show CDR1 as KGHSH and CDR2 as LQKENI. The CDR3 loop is CASSPYRGSTVSSYNEQFF. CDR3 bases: TGTGCCAGCTCACCCTACAGGGGAAGTACCGTTAGCTCCTACAATGAGCAGTTCTTC.

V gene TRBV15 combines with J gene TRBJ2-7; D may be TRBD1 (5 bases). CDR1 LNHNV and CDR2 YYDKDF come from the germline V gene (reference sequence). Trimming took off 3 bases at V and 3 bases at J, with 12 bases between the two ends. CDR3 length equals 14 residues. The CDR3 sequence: CATSRADKSYEQYF. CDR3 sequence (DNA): TGTGCCACCAGCAGGGCGGACAAAAGCTACGAGCAGTACTTC.

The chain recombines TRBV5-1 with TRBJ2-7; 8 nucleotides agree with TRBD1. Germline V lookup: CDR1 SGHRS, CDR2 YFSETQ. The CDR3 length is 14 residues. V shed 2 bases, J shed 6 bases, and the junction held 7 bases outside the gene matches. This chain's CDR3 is CASSFRQGHAEQYF. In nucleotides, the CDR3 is TGCGCCAGCAGCTTTCGACAGGGGCATGCCGAGCAGTACTTC.

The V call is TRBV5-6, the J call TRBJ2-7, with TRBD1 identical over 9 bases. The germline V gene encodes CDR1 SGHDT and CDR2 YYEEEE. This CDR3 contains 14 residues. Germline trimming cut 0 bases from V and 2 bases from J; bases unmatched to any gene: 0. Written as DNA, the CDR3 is TGTGCCAGCAGCTTGGGGGACAGGGCCTACGAGCAGTACTTC. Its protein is CASSLGDRAYEQYF.

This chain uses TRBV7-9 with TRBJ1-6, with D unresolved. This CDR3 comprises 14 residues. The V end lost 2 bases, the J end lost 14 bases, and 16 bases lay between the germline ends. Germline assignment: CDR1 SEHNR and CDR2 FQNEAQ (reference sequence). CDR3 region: CASSLLSSGGSLHF. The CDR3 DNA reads TGTGCCAGCAGCTTATTATCAAGTGGCGGGTCCCTCCACTTT.

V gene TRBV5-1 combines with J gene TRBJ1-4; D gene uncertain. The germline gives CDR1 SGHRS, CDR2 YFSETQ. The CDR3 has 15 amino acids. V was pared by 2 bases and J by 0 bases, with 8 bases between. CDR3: CASSFQATTNEKLFF. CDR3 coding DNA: TGCGCCAGCAGCTTCCAGGCTACAACTAATGAAAAACTGTTTTTT.

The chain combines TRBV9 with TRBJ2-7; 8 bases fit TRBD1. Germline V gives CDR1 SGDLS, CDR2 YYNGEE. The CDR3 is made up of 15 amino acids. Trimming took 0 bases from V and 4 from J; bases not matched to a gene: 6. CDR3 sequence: CASSVGDRGWYEQYF. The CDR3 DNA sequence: TGTGCCAGCAGCGTAGGTGACAGGGGATGGTACGAGCAGTACTTC. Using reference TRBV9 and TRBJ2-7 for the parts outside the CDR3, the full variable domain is DSGVTQTPKHLITATGQRVTLRCSPRSGDLSVYWYQQSLDQGLQFLIQYYNGEERAKGNILERFSAQQFPDLHSELNLSSLELGDSALYFCASSVGDRGWYEQYFGPGTRLTVT.

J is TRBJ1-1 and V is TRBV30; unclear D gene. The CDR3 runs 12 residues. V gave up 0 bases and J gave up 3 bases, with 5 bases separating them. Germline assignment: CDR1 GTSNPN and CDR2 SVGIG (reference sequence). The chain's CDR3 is CAWSVLDTEAFF. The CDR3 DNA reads TGTGCCTGGAGTGTACTAGACACTGAAGCTTTCTTT.

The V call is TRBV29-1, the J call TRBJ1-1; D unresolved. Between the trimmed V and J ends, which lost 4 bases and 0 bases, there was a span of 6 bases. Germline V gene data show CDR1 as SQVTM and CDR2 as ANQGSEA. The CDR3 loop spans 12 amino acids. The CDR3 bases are TGCAGCGTTGGAGGGTTGAACACTGAAGCTTTCTTT. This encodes CSVGGLNTEAFF. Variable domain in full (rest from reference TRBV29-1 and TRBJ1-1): SAVISQKPSRDICQRGTSLTIQCQVDSQVTMMFWYRQQPGQSLTLIATANQGSEATYESGFVIDKFPISRPNLTFSTLTVSNMSPEDSSIYLCSVGGLNTEAFFGQGTRLTVV.

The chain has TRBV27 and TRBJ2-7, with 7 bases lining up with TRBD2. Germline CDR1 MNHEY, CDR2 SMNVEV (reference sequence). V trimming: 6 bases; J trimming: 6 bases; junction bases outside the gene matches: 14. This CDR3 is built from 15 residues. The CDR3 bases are TGTGCCAGCAGACCGTTGGGGCGGGAGTATCTCGAGCAGTACTTC. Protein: CASRPLGREYLEQYF.

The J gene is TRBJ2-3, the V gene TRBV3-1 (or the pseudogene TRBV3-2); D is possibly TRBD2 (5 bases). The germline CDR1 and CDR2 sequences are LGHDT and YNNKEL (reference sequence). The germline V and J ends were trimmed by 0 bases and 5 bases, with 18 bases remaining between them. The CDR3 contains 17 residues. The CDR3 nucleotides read TGTGCCAGCAGCCAAGAGGCGCTAGCCCCCCGGGGAGATACGCAGTATTTT. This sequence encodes CASSQEALAPRGDTQYF.

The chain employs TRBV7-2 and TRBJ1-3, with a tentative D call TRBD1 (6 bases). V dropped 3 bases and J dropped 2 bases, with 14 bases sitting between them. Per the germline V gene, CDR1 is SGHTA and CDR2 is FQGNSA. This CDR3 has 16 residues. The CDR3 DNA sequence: TGTGCCAGCAGCTTGGGCAGGGGATGGGCTGGAAACACCATATATTTT. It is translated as CASSLGRGWAGNTIYF. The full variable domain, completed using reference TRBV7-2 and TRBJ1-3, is GAGVSQSPSNKVTEKGKDVELRCDPISGHTALYWYRQSLGQGLEFLIYFQGNSAPDKSGLPSDRFSAERTGGSVSTLTIQRTQQEDSAVYLCASSLGRGWAGNTIYFGEGSWLTVV.

Here the CDR3 reads CASSARGSSGVSSYEQYF. CDR3 DNA: TGTGCCAGCAGCGCAAGAGGTTCTAGCGGGGTGAGCTCCTACGAGCAGTACTTC. The rearrangement uses TRBV7-9 and TRBJ2-7; 9 nucleotides align to TRBD2. V was clipped by 5 bases and J by 0 bases; unmatched bases: 14. Germline lookup yields CDR1 SEHNR and CDR2 FQNEAQ (reference sequence). The CDR3 sequence is 18 residues long.

The CDR3 bases are TGTGCCAGCAGCTTATCCCGTCTAGGTTCGCGGACTGAAGCTTTCTTT. Protein: CASSLSRLGSRTEAFF. The chain couples TRBV11-2 to TRBJ1-1, with D hard to call. V was clipped by 2 bases and J by 5 bases, with 18 bases between them. This CDR3 comprises 16 residues. Germline V gene sequence: CDR1 SGHAT, CDR2 FQNNGV.

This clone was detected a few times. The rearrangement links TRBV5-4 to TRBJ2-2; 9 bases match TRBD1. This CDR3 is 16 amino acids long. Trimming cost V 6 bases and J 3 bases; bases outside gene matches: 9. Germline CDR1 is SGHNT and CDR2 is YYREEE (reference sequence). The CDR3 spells CASTKQGAVYTGELFF. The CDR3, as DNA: TGTGCCAGCACTAAACAGGGGGCGGTGTACACCGGGGAGCTGTTTTTT.

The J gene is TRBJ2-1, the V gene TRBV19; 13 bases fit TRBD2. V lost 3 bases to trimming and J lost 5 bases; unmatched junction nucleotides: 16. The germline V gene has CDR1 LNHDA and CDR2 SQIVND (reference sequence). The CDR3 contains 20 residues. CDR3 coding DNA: TGTGCCAGTAGTATCGGGATGATCCGGGGACTAGCGGGATTTGACAATGAGCAGTTCTTC. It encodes CASSIGMIRGLAGFDNEQFF.

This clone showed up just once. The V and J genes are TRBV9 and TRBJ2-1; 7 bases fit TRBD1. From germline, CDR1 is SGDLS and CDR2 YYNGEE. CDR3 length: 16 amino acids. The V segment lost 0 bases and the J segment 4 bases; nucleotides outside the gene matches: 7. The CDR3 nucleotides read TGTGCCAGCAGCGTAGGGGGACAGAGCTTTTACAATGAGCAGTTCTTC. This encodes CASSVGGQSFYNEQFF.

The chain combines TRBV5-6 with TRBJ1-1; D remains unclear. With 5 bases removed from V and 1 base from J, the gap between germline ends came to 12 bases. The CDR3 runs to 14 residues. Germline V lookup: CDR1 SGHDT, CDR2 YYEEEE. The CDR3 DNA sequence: TGTGCCAGCAGATCTTGGGCCGCGAACACTGAAGCTTTCTTT. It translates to CASRSWAANTEAFF.

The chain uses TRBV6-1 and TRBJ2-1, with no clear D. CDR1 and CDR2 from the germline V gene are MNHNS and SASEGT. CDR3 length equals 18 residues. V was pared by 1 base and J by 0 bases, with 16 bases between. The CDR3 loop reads CASSEGLKISSSYNEQFF. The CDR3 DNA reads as TGTGCCAGCAGTGAAGGACTGAAAATCTCAAGCTCCTACAATGAGCAGTTCTTC.

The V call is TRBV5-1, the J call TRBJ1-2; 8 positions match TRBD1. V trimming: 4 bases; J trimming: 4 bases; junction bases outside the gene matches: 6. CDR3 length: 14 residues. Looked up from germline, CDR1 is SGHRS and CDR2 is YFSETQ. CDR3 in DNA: TGCGCCAGCAGCCCCGGGACAGGAATCTATGGCTACACCTTC. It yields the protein CASSPGTGIYGYTF.

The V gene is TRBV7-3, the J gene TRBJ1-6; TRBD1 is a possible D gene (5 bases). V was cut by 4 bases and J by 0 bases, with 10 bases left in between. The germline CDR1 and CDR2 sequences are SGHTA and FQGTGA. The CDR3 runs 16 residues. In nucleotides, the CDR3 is TGTGCCAGCAGCTCACAGGCTAGCTCCTATAATTCACCCCTCCACTTT. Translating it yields CASSSQASSYNSPLHF. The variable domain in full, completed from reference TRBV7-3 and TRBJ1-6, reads GAGVSQTPSNKVTEKGKYVELRCDPISGHTALYWYRQSLGQGPEFLIYFQGTGAADDSGLPNDRFFAVRPEGSVSTLKIQRTERGDSAVYLCASSSQASSYNSPLHFGNGTRLTVT.

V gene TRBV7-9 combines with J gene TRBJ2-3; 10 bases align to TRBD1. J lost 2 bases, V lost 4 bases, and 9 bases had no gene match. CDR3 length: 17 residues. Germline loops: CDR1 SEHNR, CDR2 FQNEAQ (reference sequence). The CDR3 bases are TGTGCCAGCAGCTGGAACACCGGGACAGGGGCCACAGATACGCAGTATTTT. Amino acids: CASSWNTGTGATDTQYF.

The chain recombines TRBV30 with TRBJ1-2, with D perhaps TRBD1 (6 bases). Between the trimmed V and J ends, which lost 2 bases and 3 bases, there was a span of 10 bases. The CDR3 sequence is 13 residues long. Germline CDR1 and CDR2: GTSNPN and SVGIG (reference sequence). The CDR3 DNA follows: TGTGCCTGGAGTCGCACAGGGCACTATGGCTACACCTTC. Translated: CAWSRTGHYGYTF.